The 32 T cell receptor beta chains below come from one sample, sequenced in a study of shared clonotypes between healthy human individuals. TCRdb keeps only in-frame clones here, not all; method: immunoSEQ multiplex PCR. The sample yields about 2 million clones, less than 95% seen once. CD45RO-negative, CCR7-selected cells formed the naive CD8 fraction, which excluded terminally differentiated effector memory CD45RA+ cells. Sequences were obtained from naive CD8+ T cells sorted from blood. The source of these receptors is a man between 18 and 29 years old in good health.

This clone came up once. The chain joins TRBV19 to TRBJ2-5; D not certain. Germline V gene sequence: CDR1 LNHDA, CDR2 SQIVND (reference sequence). This CDR3 region has 13 residues. V lost 5 bases, J lost 2 bases, and 9 bases lay in between. The CDR3 DNA reads as TGTGCCAGTAGTCTGTTTGGTCAAGAGACCCAGTACTTC. Its protein product is CASSLFGQETQYF.

The gene calls are TRBV27 and TRBJ2-1; TRBD1 agrees at 9 bases. The CDR3 covers 16 residues. Per germline, CDR1 MNHEY and CDR2 SMNVEV (reference sequence). The V gene end was trimmed by 0 bases and the J gene end by 7 bases; junction bases not matched to a gene: 7. The CDR3 DNA reads as TGTGCCAGCAGTTTATCGGGACAGGGCTTGGGAAATGAGCAGTTCTTC. Translation: CASSLSGQGLGNEQFF.

V and J are TRBV5-5 and TRBJ2-7; D is perhaps TRBD1 (6 bases). Trimming took 5 bases from V and 5 from J, leaving 20 bases between them. Germline V gene data show CDR1 as SGHKS and CDR2 as YYEKEE (reference sequence). The CDR3 covers 15 residues. The CDR3 spells CASRLQGHPKDEQYF. In nucleotides, the CDR3 is TGTGCCAGCAGGCTCCAGGGGCATCCTAAAGACGAGCAGTACTTC.

This sequence joins TRBV7-9 and TRBJ2-1, with 8 bases aligning to TRBD2. The V gene's germline CDR1 is SEHNR and CDR2 FQNEAQ (reference sequence). The CDR3 consists of 14 residues. The J segment lost 2 bases and the V segment lost 7 bases, leaving 4 bases of the junction unmatched. The DNA for the CDR3 is TGTGCCAGCAATAAGCGGGAGACCTACAATGAGCAGTTCTTC. Protein sequence: CASNKRETYNEQFF.

J is TRBJ2-1 and V is TRBV11-2, with TRBD2 identical over 10 bases. This CDR3 region has 16 residues. Germline CDR1 is SGHAT and CDR2 is FQNNGV. The trim removed 3 bases at V and 0 bases at J, leaving 2 bases unmatched. CDR3 region: CASSFLAGGSYNEQFF. CDR3 DNA sequence: TGTGCCAGCAGCTTCTTAGCGGGGGGCTCCTACAATGAGCAGTTCTTC. The full variable domain, in which reference TRBV11-2 and TRBJ2-1 provide the parts outside the CDR3, is EAGVAQSPRYKIIEKRQSVAFWCNPISGHATLYWYQQILGQGPKLLIQFQNNGVVDDSQLPKDRFSAERLKGVDSTLKIQPAKLEDSAVYLCASSFLAGGSYNEQFFGPGTRLTVL.

This clone was counted only a few times. With a much larger clone just one base away, this may be a read error. This chain uses TRBV13 with TRBJ1-2; 7 positions agree with TRBD1. This CDR3 is built from 13 residues. The germline V gene encodes CDR1 PRHDT and CDR2 FYEKMQ (reference sequence). Trimming at V came to 4 bases and at J to 4 bases, leaving 3 bases not matched to a gene. The CDR3 sequence is CASSSGQSYGYTF. The CDR3 nucleotides are TGTGCCAGCAGCTCGGGACAGAGCTATGGCTACACCTTC.

The chain couples TRBV5-6 to TRBJ2-2, with D perhaps TRBD1 or TRBD2 (5 bases each). Trimming left V 4 bases short and J 0 bases short, with 13 bases between. CDR3 length: 16 amino acids. The germline V gene has CDR1 SGHDT and CDR2 YYEEEE. In DNA, the CDR3 is TGTGCCAGCAGCGCCGGGGCGCGGACGAACACCGGGGAGCTGTTTTTT. As protein: CASSAGARTNTGELFF.

The V and J genes are TRBV9 and TRBJ1-2, with D possibly TRBD1 on 6 matching bases. V lost 2 bases and J lost 0, with 14 bases in between. The CDR3 has 16 amino acids. Germline CDR1 and CDR2: SGDLS and YYNGEE. The CDR3, as DNA: TGTGCCAGCAGCGTCGAGAACAGGGCCCCTAACTATGGCTACACCTTC. It encodes CASSVENRAPNYGYTF.

The chain is built from TRBV4-1 and TRBJ2-2, with 7 positions matching TRBD1. The CDR3 has 15 amino acids. The V segment lost 8 bases and the J segment 6 bases; nucleotides outside the gene matches: 12. Germline V lookup: CDR1 MGHRA, CDR2 YSYEKL. The CDR3 nucleotides read TGCGCCAGCCACGCACCAGGGGGATACCCCGGGGAGCTGTTTTTT. Protein: CASHAPGGYPGELFF.

This clone came up a few times. This sequence joins TRBV27 and TRBJ1-5; D gene uncertain. The V gene's germline CDR1 is MNHEY and CDR2 SMNVEV (reference sequence). The ends were cut back, 5 bases at V and 5 bases at J, with 10 bases in the middle. CDR3 length: 13 residues. The CDR3 DNA is TGTGCCAGCAGTGTAGCTCGGTATCAGCCCCAGCATTTT. This translates into CASSVARYQPQHF.

The chain links TRBV10-1 to TRBJ2-1; 7 nucleotides match TRBD1. V was pared by 4 bases and J by 2 bases, with 8 bases of the junction left unmatched. In germline, CDR1 is WNHNN, CDR2 SYGVQD (reference sequence). The CDR3 has 16 amino acids. CDR3 region: CASSGTGTDTYNEQFF. The CDR3 coding sequence is TGCGCCAGCAGTGGTACCGGGACAGATACCTACAATGAGCAGTTCTTC.

The V and J genes are TRBV9 and TRBJ2-3, with D maybe TRBD2 (6 bases). The CDR3 is 13 residues long. V dropped 6 bases and J dropped 2 bases, with 10 bases sitting between them. Germline V lookup: CDR1 SGDLS, CDR2 YYNGEE. The CDR3 DNA is TGTGCCAGCACTAGCGTTGACACAGATACGCAGTATTTT. Translated, it gives CASTSVDTDTQYF. Full variable domain (remainder filled in from reference TRBV9 and TRBJ2-3): DSGVTQTPKHLITATGQRVTLRCSPRSGDLSVYWYQQSLDQGLQFLIQYYNGEERAKGNILERFSAQQFPDLHSELNLSSLELGDSALYFCASTSVDTDTQYFGPGTRLTVL.

As regards this clone: Within the sample, other DNA sequences also encode this same CDR3. The J gene is TRBJ1-1, the V gene TRBV5-1, with a tentative D call TRBD1 (5 bases). Germline lookup yields CDR1 SGHRS and CDR2 YFSETQ. The CDR3 totals 15 residues. Trimming pared 4 bases from V and 6 bases from J, leaving 19 bases between. CDR3 in amino acids: CASSVSARGDPEAFF. CDR3 sequence (DNA): TGCGCCAGCAGCGTATCCGCAAGAGGGGATCCTGAAGCTTTCTTT.

The V call is TRBV4-3, the J call TRBJ2-5; D might be TRBD2 (5 bases). The CDR3 runs to 17 residues. V lost 0 bases and J 4 bases, leaving 18 bases between the germline ends. Germline V CDR1 and CDR2: LGHNA, YSLEER. CDR3 protein: CASSQESRGYEGETQYF. In nucleotides, the CDR3 is TGCGCCAGCAGCCAAGAATCGCGAGGGTATGAGGGAGAGACCCAGTACTTC.

The V and J genes are TRBV7-9 and TRBJ2-3, with TRBD1 matching over 10 bases. Germline V gene data show CDR1 as SEHNR and CDR2 as FQNEAQ (reference sequence). This CDR3 contains 15 residues. After removal of 4 bases from V and 4 bases from J, the junction contained 5 bases not matched to a gene. The CDR3 sequence: CASSSRQGASDTQYF. The CDR3 DNA is TGTGCCAGCAGCTCAAGACAGGGGGCCTCAGATACGCAGTATTTT.

Regarding this clone: Other DNA sequences in the same sample also yield this CDR3. The rearrangement uses TRBV28 and TRBJ2-7; D is unresolved. This CDR3 is built from 12 residues. V was cut by 6 bases and J by 4 bases, with 10 bases left in between. Germline values: CDR1 MDHEN, CDR2 SYDVKM. The chain's CDR3 is CASSLGVYEQYF. The CDR3 region has the DNA TGTGCCAGCAGCCTTGGGGTGTACGAGCAGTACTTC. Complete variable domain (other parts from reference TRBV28 and TRBJ2-7): DVKVTQSSRYLVKRTGEKVFLECVQDMDHENMFWYRQDPGLGLRLIYFSYDVKMKEKGDIPEGYSVSREKKERFSLILESASTNQTSMYLCASSLGVYEQYFGPGTRLTVT.

To note about this clone: This CDR3 is also generated by other DNA sequences in the sample. The chain combines TRBV19 with TRBJ2-7, with a tentative D call TRBD1 (5 bases). The CDR3 consists of 12 residues. Looked up from germline, CDR1 is LNHDA and CDR2 is SQIVND (reference sequence). Trimming took off 7 bases at V and 4 bases at J, with 11 bases between the two ends. CDR3 DNA sequence: TGTGCCAGTACTGGACAAGGGTACGAGCAGTACTTC. Protein: CASTGQGYEQYF.

The chain combines TRBV9 with TRBJ1-2; D is undetermined. The V gene lost 0 bases and the J gene lost 6 bases, with 12 bases spanning the gap. Germline values: CDR1 SGDLS, CDR2 YYNGEE. The CDR3 runs to 14 residues. For the CDR3, the DNA is TGTGCCAGCAGCGTAGAAGGGAACAAGGATGGCTACACCTTC. This sequence encodes CASSVEGNKDGYTF.

The chain joins TRBV5-4 to TRBJ1-2; D gene uncertain. Germline values: CDR1 SGHNT, CDR2 YYREEE (reference sequence). This CDR3 contains 14 residues. V dropped 3 bases and J dropped 4 bases, with 13 bases sitting between them. The CDR3 nucleotides read TGTGCCAGCAGCTCCCAGTATTTGCCCTATGGCTACACCTTC. Translated, it gives CASSSQYLPYGYTF.

The genes are TRBV6-5 and TRBJ2-5; D unresolved. Germline-derived CDR1 and CDR2 are MNHEY and SVGAGI. V lost 9 bases and J 1 base, leaving 18 bases between the germline ends. This CDR3 comprises 15 residues. The CDR3 spells CASGEDSFSQETQYF. Written as DNA, the CDR3 is TGTGCCAGTGGGGAAGACTCATTTAGCCAAGAGACCCAGTACTTC.

The J gene is TRBJ2-7, the V gene TRBV25-1, with a possible D match to TRBD2 (6 bases). Germline CDR1 and CDR2: MGHDK and SYGVNS. V lost 6 bases and J 3 bases, leaving 12 bases between the germline ends. The CDR3 loop spans 13 amino acids. CDR3 coding DNA: TGTGCCAGCAGGGGGGGACCGATCTACGAGCAGTACTTC. Encoded protein: CASRGGPIYEQYF.

The chain joins TRBV27 to TRBJ1-1; D is undetermined. The germline V and J ends were trimmed by 5 bases and 0 bases, with 13 bases remaining between them. CDR1 MNHEY and CDR2 SMNVEV come from the germline V gene (reference sequence). The length of the CDR3 is 15 residues. CDR3 bases: TGTGCCAGCAGTCCCCGCGTGGGGATGAACACTGAAGCTTTCTTT. Encoded protein: CASSPRVGMNTEAFF.

Worth noting for this clone: Other DNA sequences in the same sample also yield this CDR3. The V call is TRBV13, the J call TRBJ2-5; no clear D. Germline-derived CDR1 and CDR2 are PRHDT and FYEKMQ (reference sequence). The V end lost 2 bases, the J end lost 2 bases, and 3 bases lay between the germline ends. The length of the CDR3 is 12 residues. CDR3 sequence reads: CASSLSQETQYF. CDR3 coding DNA: TGTGCCAGCAGCTTATCACAAGAGACCCAGTACTTC.

The chain carries TRBV27 and TRBJ2-7; TRBD1 is a possible D gene (6 bases). Germline V gene data show CDR1 as MNHEY and CDR2 as SMNVEV (reference sequence). V lost 6 bases and J 7 bases, leaving 19 bases between the germline ends. The length of the CDR3 is 14 residues. CDR3 coding DNA: TGTGCCAGCAGCCACAGGGATGAACGAGGGGAGCAGTACTTC. This gives the protein CASSHRDERGEQYF.

The J gene is TRBJ1-1, the V gene TRBV5-6; TRBD1 is a possible D gene (5 bases). The germline V and J ends were trimmed by 4 bases and 9 bases, with 22 bases remaining between them. CDR3 length: 15 residues. Germline V gives CDR1 SGHDT, CDR2 YYEEEE. The chain's CDR3 is CASSHHSTEVPQAFF. CDR3 nucleotide sequence: TGTGCCAGCAGCCATCACTCGACAGAGGTTCCTCAAGCTTTCTTT. Complete variable domain (other parts from reference TRBV5-6 and TRBJ1-1): DAGVTQSPTHLIKTRGQQVTLRCSPKSGHDTVSWYQQALGQGPQFIFQYYEEEERQRGNFPDRFSGHQFPNYSSELNVNALLLGDSALYLCASSHHSTEVPQAFFGQGTRLTVV.

The chain carries TRBV5-1 and TRBJ1-1; weak D call: TRBD1 (5 bases). The CDR3 loop spans 13 amino acids. V gave up 5 bases and J gave up 1 base, with 9 bases separating them. Germline-derived CDR1 and CDR2 are SGHRS and YFSETQ. The CDR3 sequence: CASRRGANTEAFF. The CDR3 bases are TGCGCCAGCAGACGGGGCGCGAACACTGAAGCTTTCTTT.

The chain combines TRBV29-1 with TRBJ2-7; D gene unclear. V was clipped by 1 base and J by 7 bases, with 11 bases between them. The CDR3 is made up of 12 amino acids. CDR1 SQVTM and CDR2 ANQGSEA come from the germline V gene. The CDR3 reads CSVEGDSREQYF. CDR3 coding DNA: TGCAGCGTTGAAGGGGATTCTAGGGAGCAGTACTTC.

The V and J genes are TRBV14 and TRBJ1-1, with D perhaps matching TRBD1 (5 bases). This CDR3 has 17 amino acids. Germline V gives CDR1 SGHDN, CDR2 FVKESK. Trimming removed 0 bases at V and 0 bases at J, with 14 bases between. Written as DNA, the CDR3 is TGTGCCAGCAGCCAAGATAGGCAGGGACCGATGAACACTGAAGCTTTCTTT. It translates to CASSQDRQGPMNTEAFF.

The chain uses TRBV7-2 and TRBJ2-1; 16 bases fit TRBD2. Looked up from germline, CDR1 is SGHTA and CDR2 is FQGNSA. This CDR3 comprises 18 residues. Trimming took 3 bases from V and 5 from J; bases not matched to a gene: 7. The CDR3 reads CASSLGLAGGPWDNEQFF. CDR3 in DNA: TGTGCCAGCAGCTTGGGACTAGCGGGAGGGCCCTGGGACAATGAGCAGTTCTTC.

The gene calls are TRBV5-6 and TRBJ2-7, with 8 bases identical to TRBD2. The CDR3 has 14 residues. With 3 bases clipped from V and 6 bases from J, the junction kept 8 bases outside the gene matches. Germline V gene sequence: CDR1 SGHDT, CDR2 YYEEEE. The CDR3 DNA reads as TGTGCCAGCAGCTCGGGACTAGGTTGGGGCGAGCAGTACTTC. Translating it yields CASSSGLGWGEQYF.

In its sample, this clone was seen once. The chain couples TRBV25-1 to TRBJ1-2, with 7 bases aligning to TRBD1. Germline V gene data show CDR1 as MGHDK and CDR2 as SYGVNS. This CDR3 is built from 14 residues. Unmatched junction bases numbered 11, after V lost 5 bases and J lost 8 bases. CDR3 protein: CASSYRGGLLGYTF. The CDR3 bases are TGTGCCAGCAGTTACAGGGGCGGGCTTTTGGGCTACACCTTC.

This clone is a singleton in its sample. For the CDR3, the DNA is TGTGCCAGCAGCCCCCCGAGCCTAGCCTACGAGCAGTACTTC. Translating gives CASSPPSLAYEQYF. This rearrangement joins TRBV13 to TRBJ2-7; D is unresolved. The CDR3 is 14 amino acids. The germline CDR1 and CDR2 sequences are PRHDT and FYEKMQ (reference sequence). Trimming removed 5 bases from V and 2 bases from J, with 13 bases in between. The full variable domain, completed using reference TRBV13 and TRBJ2-7, is AAGVIQSPRHLIKEKRETATLKCYPIPRHDTVYWYQQGPGQDPQFLISFYEKMQSDKGSIPDRFSAQQFSDYHSELNMSSLELGDSALYFCASSPPSLAYEQYFGPGTRLTVT.